This T cell receptor (beta chain) was recovered during a study of cytomegalovirus exposure and HLA in healthy donors (dated by TCRdb to 2016 to 2017). For the study in its entirety: According to an earlier analysis of 587 of the donors, some 170 million T cells yielded 120 million or so unique TCR beta sequences and around 280 Gb of sequence data. An early release covering 550 to 700 HLA-typed donors comprised about 310 gigabases of sequencing data and 65 million to 100 million unique TCR sequences. Of the 300 to 500 genotyped donors, more than 75% were placed in the genetic ancestry cluster associated with self-reported Caucasian donors. The aim of the study was to test whether cataloging public T cell receptors could identify signatures of past pathogen exposure. The study profiled the T cell repertoires of approximately 700 subjects by immunosequencing and related them to cytomegalovirus serostatus. Along with the approximately 670-subject first cohort, a separate validation cohort of over a hundred different subjects was used. To predict cytomegalovirus infection status, the study brought together high-throughput TCR immunosequencing, statistical association of individual TCRs with disease status, and machine learning. A later analysis re-analyzed previously published TCR beta repertoires from about 730 donors and added high-resolution HLA genotyping to study TCR occurrence patterns. In the later analysis, no new phenotypic data were used to find candidate immune exposures; instead, reliance was placed on TCR beta sequences and their occurrence across donors. To decide whether each TCR beta V gene segment behaved as functional or pseudogenic, an earlier analysis of approximately 600 of the donors relied on high-throughput TCR beta sequencing. Donor age, sex, ethnicity and CMV serostatus were compiled alongside the repertoire data. A later genetic analysis took genome-wide SNP genotypes for about three fifths of the roughly 700 donors and used that subset as a discovery cohort. All discovery cohort repertoires had been generated using a single sequencing platform. Class I and class II HLA loci were covered by the typing at four-digit resolution. Typing coverage differed by locus: A, B, C, DRB1 and DQB1 were typed in about 620-630 donors, DQA1 in 522, DPA1 in 600 to 610, and DPB1 in 450 to 490. Because of strong linkage in the cohort, roughly five DR-DQ haplotypes were treated as single units for association and clustering. Among 398 genotyped donors of the cohort, an average of roughly 230,000 unique TCR beta nucleotide sequences was sequenced per donor, of which 15% to 20% were non-productive.

Libraries were made using the immunoSEQ multiplex PCR assay. A mixture of 60 forward primers for TCR Vbeta segments and 13 reverse primers for TCR Jbeta segments was used in the multiplex PCR. The CDR3 region of rearranged TCR beta genes was amplified from genomic DNA with a multiplex PCR assay. The Illumina HiSeq System was used to sequence the amplified TCR beta libraries as 87-base-pair reads. The study's processing was this. In a later analysis, roughly 80 million unique TCR beta chains were counted across the approximately 670 repertoires, and about 9.9 million of these chains were shared by at least two donors. Raw reads were error-corrected and collapsed into unique sequences with a nearest-neighbor algorithm that merged closely related sequences to remove PCR and sequencing errors. V, D and J gene segments were assigned by aligning CDR3 sequences to IMGT reference sequences. For a sequence to be retained, a match of at least six nucleotides was required to both a V gene segment and a J gene segment. Rearrangements were called productive when the CDR3 lacked stop codons and stayed in frame with V and J; all others were non-productive. Following IMGT convention, CDR3 was defined as the stretch from the second conserved V-encoded cysteine up to the conserved J-encoded phenylalanine. In an earlier analysis of more than 550 of the donors, sequences lacking an unambiguous match to a single V gene segment were excluded. In an earlier analysis of roughly 500 of the donors, V segments were called functional above 56.7% productive rearrangements and were called segregating when the between-donor standard deviation exceeded 5%. A statistical classification framework was developed to diagnose cytomegalovirus status using the catalog of TCR beta chain sequences. In a later analysis, TCR nucleotide sequences were compared against IMGT/GENE-DB human TR gene sequences so that V and J genes could be assigned. Using the TCRdist pipeline, a later analysis assigned CDR3 sequences along with most-parsimonious VDJ recombination scenarios. A later analysis defined each TCR beta chain by its CDR3 amino acid sequence plus V-gene family, and excluded reads lacking a unique V-gene family. As a way to deal with suspected cross-contamination and a sequencing artifact, a later analysis dropped 450 to 600 nucleotide sequences that were highly shared and had low generation probability. In a later analysis, a clonal expansion index for each public chain was calculated from normalized within-repertoire ranks of inferred template counts. In a later analysis, generation probabilities were computed with a VDJ recombination model fitted to out-of-frame rearrangements, and the resulting probabilities were checked against IGoR. In a later analysis, hypergeometric tests were used to score TCR-TCR, TCR-HLA and TCR-CMV co-occurrence, with a repertoire-size bias correction applied to TCR pairs. A later analysis estimated false discovery rates by permuting HLA or CMV assignments 20 times. In a later analysis, co-occurring TCRs were grouped using DBSCAN, and TCRdist sequence similarity was added for clustering within HLA-allele-positive subsets. Co-occurrence clustering excluded repertoires with fewer than 30,000 or more than 120,000 public chains, plus five with anomalous nucleotide sharing. TCRdb retrieved this table from immuneACCESS and kept in-frame rearrangements only. Not all clones are present; in checked studies, unresolved V genes account for under half, and no reason is known for the remainder. The D gene and trimming were derived from the DNA, and the V and J assignments and clone size from that table. The sample table lists about 120,000 clones, approximately 69% of them with a count of one. The ten largest make up 3% to 4.5% of the sample.

What the research found in general, with its limitations: Sequencing depth was assumed to be roughly uniform across donors in the presence/absence analyses, though that assumption may not hold. When HLA alleles, especially DR and DQ, strongly co-occurred, attributing TCR associations to individual alleles was difficult. According to the authors, the approach could potentially be generalized to other disease states and immunological phenotypes. According to a later analysis, TCR association rates differed among HLA loci, with DRB1 alleles showing the most associated TCRs and HLA-C alleles showing the fewest. In a later genetic analysis, a missense DCLRE1C variant was associated with V-gene and J-gene trimming of TCR beta chains, and the association was replicated in an independent cohort. Most TCR sequences were observed very rarely across donors, whereas some public TCRs were present in many individuals. CMV serostatus was the only immune exposure information available for the cohort. In a later analysis, several top co-occurrence clusters were reported to appear linked to parvovirus B19, influenza, CMV and Epstein-Barr virus. Three of the identified cytomegalovirus-associated TCR beta chains were confirmed in vitro to be specific for cytomegalovirus antigens. According to a later analysis, most CMV-associated TCR beta chains appeared to be HLA-restricted, and the HLA associations seemed to be driven largely by CMV exposure. A group of highly shared sequence variants was considered likely to be a technical artifact of the sequencing pipeline. Correlated functional status among segregating V segments might be attributable to linkage disequilibrium, but an unknown experimental factor could not be ruled out. HLA typing was unavailable for some donors at each locus, so association tests used only the typed subset. Only TCR beta chains were sequenced in this cohort, and the absence of alpha or paired-chain data limited detectable features. Because counts were too low, approximately 15 rarely observed V segments, including chromosome 9 orphons, were excluded from the earlier analysis of 587 of the donors. The study listed 150 to 200 TCR beta chains as associated with cytomegalovirus. A later genetic analysis reported fewer N-insertions in productive TCRs among donors in an Asian-associated ancestry cluster than the roughly 700-donor mean. A later analysis found that HLA-associated TCR beta chains were more clonally expanded and had lower generation probabilities than equally common non-associated chains. The classifier was reported to diagnose cytomegalovirus status with high specificity and sensitivity in both the original and validation cohorts. In an earlier analysis of some 540 of the donors, most TCR beta V segments appeared in productive rearrangements about 87% or about 30% of the time, broadly matching IMGT annotations. Specific HLA alleles were associated with 15,000 to 20,000 TCR beta sequences at a false discovery rate of 0.05 in a later analysis. A further reported finding was that TCR beta sequences accurately predicted the HLA-A and HLA-B alleles for most subjects in the first cohort. The 87-base-pair reads could not distinguish some IMGT-functional V segments, including TRBV6-2 and TRBV6-3, so those segments were excluded.

The cohort comprised approximately 700 healthy bone marrow donors. All cohort members were sampled while nominally healthy, although unrecorded immune exposures were likely present. The donor was CMV seropositive and was included in the group of 270 or so seropositive cohort members. A peripheral blood sample was collected from each donor, and TCR beta sequencing was performed on peripheral blood mononuclear cells. The Qiagen DNeasy Blood Extraction Kit was used to extract genomic DNA from the blood cell samples. From a lookup of the germline V gene, CDR1 and CDR2 are SGHDT and YYEEEE. Relative to germline, V is missing 6 bases and J is missing 0 bases, with 12 bases of the junction outside any gene match. There are 17 amino acids in the CDR3, from cysteine to phenylalanine inclusive. Solely the CDR3 DNA is kept, with 51 bases framed from the first base. To note about this clone: It lacks a known antigen. No base-level quality is on record; no much larger clone is a single base apart.

The origin of this receptor is a man in his forties or fifties in good health and CMV-seropositive. The sequencing sample was made of PBMCs. The V gene is TRBV5-6 and the J gene is TRBJ1-1; the junction holds 9 bases that match TRBD1. The CDR3 corresponds to CASTLRTGARMNTEAFF. The nucleotides read TGTGCCAGCACCTTAAGGACAGGGGCTCGCATGAACACTGAAGCTTTCTTT.